This is a list of T cell receptor beta chains from one sample in a study of OX40 agonist ivuxolimab in advanced cancers. Generated by immunoSEQ multiplex PCR, the TCRdb table keeps only in-frame clones and is missing some. The sample consists of around 80,000 clones, around nine tenths of them appearing once. The source was CD4+ or CD8+ T cells sorted from blood, collected in a trial of the OX40 agonist ivuxolimab. Receptor source: an adult with an advanced solid tumor such as melanoma, head and neck, liver or kidney cancer. CDR3s include the opening cysteine and the closing phenylalanine or tryptophan. The D gene is left open where the match is weak. For some rows the clone size is stated as once, few or many, or as a class when expanded; others skip it.

- | TRBJ1-1 | TRBD1 | TRBV19 | TGTGCCAGTAGTTTCTGGACAGGCCAGAACACTGAAGCTTTCTTT | CASSFWTGQNTEAFF
- | TRBJ1-3 | - | TRBV29-1 | TGCAGCTTTCAGACAGCCTATGGAAACACCATATATTTT | CSFQTAYGNTIYF
- | TRBJ2-4 | TRBD1 | TRBV30 | TGTGCCTGGAGTGTAGGATTGGCTTCAGGGGGCAGAAACATTCAGTACTTC | CAWSVGLASGGRNIQYF
- | TRBJ2-5 | TRBD2 | TRBV5-8 | TGTGCCAGCAGCATGGGGACTAGCGGGGGGCCGAGGGTAGAGACCCAGTACTTC | CASSMGTSGGPRVETQYF
- | TRBJ2-1 | - | TRBV7-2 | TGTGCCAGCAGCGCGAACTACAATGAGCAGTTCTTC | CASSANYNEQFF
- | TRBJ1-3 | - | TRBV15 | TGTGCCACCAGCAGAGCAAGGGAAAGTGAGGACACCATATATTTT | CATSRARESEDTIYF
- | TRBJ1-3 | - | TRBV29-1 | TGCAGCGTTGCGGGTATCAACTCTGGAAACACCATATATTTT | CSVAGINSGNTIYF
- | TRBJ2-1 | TRBD1 | TRBV27 | TGTGCCAGCAGTTTAGAGGGGGCGGGTGAGCAGTTCTTC | CASSLEGAGEQFF
once | TRBJ2-1 | TRBD2 | TRBV7-8 | TGTGCCAGCAGCTCGAGGACTAGCGGGAGCTCCTACAATGAGCAGTTCTTC | CASSSRTSGSSYNEQFF
- | TRBJ2-3 | TRBD1 | TRBV2 | TGTGCCAGCAGTGCCGGGACAGGGTTGGTCGCAGATACGCAGTATTTT | CASSAGTGLVADTQYF
- | TRBJ1-1 | TRBD1 | TRBV10-1 | TGCGCCAGCACCCAGGACAGGGGGTACACTGAAGCTTTCTTT | CASTQDRGYTEAFF
- | TRBJ2-5 | - | TRBV7-9 | TGTGCCAGCAGCTCAGGCTTTAGCGGCCAAGAGACCCAGTACTTC | CASSSGFSGQETQYF
- | TRBJ1-2 | TRBD1 | TRBV5-1 | TGCGCCAGCAGCTTGTTAGGACAGGGGGAGGGCTATGATGGCTACACCTTC | CASSLLGQGEGYDGYTF
- | TRBJ2-1 | TRBD1 | TRBV27 | TGTGCCAGCAGTTTATCGGGGACAGGTTGGAAGTACAATGAGCAGTTCTTC | CASSLSGTGWKYNEQFF
- | TRBJ1-2 | TRBD1 | TRBV7-2 | TGTGCCAGCAGCATAAAGGGGACAGGGGGCTACACCTTC | CASSIKGTGGYTF
- | TRBJ1-4 | - | TRBV28 | TGTGCCAGCGTTGGGGGCGGGAAAAATGAAAAACTGTTTTTT | CASVGGGKNEKLFF
- | TRBJ1-2 | - | TRBV28 | TGTGCCAGCAGTACCCTCTATGGCTACACCTTC | CASSTLYGYTF
once | TRBJ2-1 | - | TRBV5-4 | TGTGCCAGCAGCTTGGGTCAGGGTAACAATGAGCAGTTCTTC | CASSLGQGNNEQFF
- | TRBJ1-1 | - | TRBV10-3 | TGTGCCATCAGTGGCAACAGGGCCGACACTGAAGCTTTCTTT | CAISGNRADTEAFF
- | TRBJ1-5 | TRBD1 | TRBV7-9 | TGTGCCAGCAGCTTAGAGAGACAGGGGGATCAGCCCCAGCATTTT | CASSLERQGDQPQHF
few | TRBJ1-6 | - | TRBV9 | TGTGCCAGCAGCGTAGGAGGGTTGGATTCACCCCTCCACTTT | CASSVGGLDSPLHF
few | TRBJ1-1 | TRBD1 | TRBV2 | TGTGCCAGCAGTGCTCGTGACAGGGGGAACACTGAAGCTTTCTTT | CASSARDRGNTEAFF
- | TRBJ1-1 | - | TRBV2 | TGTGCCAGCAGTGAACTGGGGGGGGGAGACACTGAAGCTTTCTTT | CASSELGGGDTEAFF
- | TRBJ2-2 | - | TRBV29-1 | TGCAGCGTTGCGGGGAGCGGGGAGCTGTTTTTT | CSVAGSGELFF
- | TRBJ1-5 | - | TRBV6-5 | TGTGCCAGCAGTTACCGGGACAATCAGCCCCAGCATTTT | CASSYRDNQPQHF
- | TRBJ1-1 | - | TRBV23-1 | TGCGCCAGCAGTCAAAAACCGGGATCCACTGAAGCTTTCTTT | CASSQKPGSTEAFF
- | TRBJ1-6 | - | TRBV5-4 | TGTGCCAGCAGCTTCATACAGGAAAATTCACCCCTCCACTTT | CASSFIQENSPLHF
- | TRBJ2-1 | - | TRBV7-2 | TGTGCCAGCAGCGACCGGTGGCAGGAGCAGTTCTTC | CASSDRWQEQFF
- | TRBJ1-5 | - | TRBV27 | TGTGCCAGCAGTTTATCGTGGGCCTCCGGAGGGCCCCAGCATTTT | CASSLSWASGGPQHF
- | TRBJ1-3 | - | TRBV28 | TGTGCCAGCAGTCTCCAAACGTCTGGAAACACCATATATTTT | CASSLQTSGNTIYF
- | TRBJ1-1 | - | TRBV10-1 | TGCGCCAGCAGTGCAGAGGGACACCCGAACACTGAAGCTTTCTTT | CASSAEGHPNTEAFF
- | TRBJ2-3 | - | TRBV29-1 | TGCAGCGCTGCGACAGGTAGCACAGATACGCAGTATTTT | CSAATGSTDTQYF
- | TRBJ1-1 | TRBD1 | TRBV10-3 | TGTGCCATCAGTGCCGGACAGGGACCAGCCGCTTTCTTT | CAISAGQGPAAFF
- | TRBJ2-7 | - | TRBV7-2 | TGTGCCAGCAGCCCCGCCGGGTCCCCCTACGAGCAGTACTTC | CASSPAGSPYEQYF
- | TRBJ1-3 | - | TRBV11-2 | TGTGCCAGCAGCTCTCAGGTGGCTGGAAACACCGTATATTTT | CASSSQVAGNTVYF
- | TRBJ2-3 | TRBD2 | TRBV4-2 | TGTGCCAGCAGCCAAGATCGGACTAGCGGGGGGGTACGAGATACGCAGTATTTT | CASSQDRTSGGVRDTQYF
- | TRBJ2-5 | - | TRBV7-3 | TGTGCCAGCAGCCCCCCCTTCGGCCAGACCCAGTACTTC | CASSPPFGQTQYF
- | TRBJ1-6 | - | TRBV28 | TGTGCCAGCAGAGGGCAGGGTAATTCACCCCTCCACTTT | CASRGQGNSPLHF
- | TRBJ2-1 | - | TRBV7-9 | TGTGCCAGCAGTTCCACACCCGGGACACCTAACAATGAGCAGTTCTTC | CASSSTPGTPNNEQFF
- | TRBJ2-7 | - | TRBV6-1 | TGTGCCAGCAGTGAAGGATTTTCGACAGAAACTATCTACGAGCAGTACTTC | CASSEGFSTETIYEQYF
- | TRBJ2-2 | - | TRBV7-6 | TGTGCCAGCAGCTTAGGAGGGGCGGGGACCGGGGAGCTGTTTTTT | CASSLGGAGTGELFF
few | TRBJ1-6 | TRBD1 | TRBV4-2 | TGTGCCAGCAGCTTCACTTCGGGACAGGGCAATTCACCCCTCCACTTT | CASSFTSGQGNSPLHF
- | TRBJ2-2 | - | TRBV5-4 | TGTGCCAGCAGCTTGGTCTGGGGGTACGGCGCCGGGGAGCTGTTTTTT | CASSLVWGYGAGELFF
- | TRBJ2-5 | - | TRBV5-1 | TGCGCCAGCAGCTTGGGACAGCGACAAGAGACCCAGTACTTC | CASSLGQRQETQYF
- | TRBJ2-1 | - | TRBV6-5 | TGTGCCAGCAGTTACTTGGGAAATGAGCAGTTCTTC | CASSYLGNEQFF
- | TRBJ2-6 | TRBD1 | TRBV5-4 | TGTGCCAGCAGCTTCCAGGACAGGGTGCCTGGGGCCAACGTCCTGACTTTC | CASSFQDRVPGANVLTF
- | TRBJ1-2 | TRBD1 | TRBV28 | TGTGCCAGTACCAGGGGGCAAGGCTATGGCTACACCTTC | CASTRGQGYGYTF
few | TRBJ1-1 | - | TRBV28 | TGTGCCAGCACCACGGGACGGCCGAACACTGAAGCTTTCTTT | CASTTGRPNTEAFF
- | TRBJ1-2 | - | TRBV4-1 | TGCGCCAGCAGCCAAGATCTCGGGGAAGGCTACACCTTC | CASSQDLGEGYTF
- | TRBJ1-5 | - | TRBV10-3 | TGTGCCATCAGTGAGAGGATTGATCAGCCCCAGCATTTT | CAISERIDQPQHF